This T cell receptor beta chain was identified during a study of vaccination and CD4 T cells after COVID-19. The wider study: At a median approximately 70 days (range 14 to 241) after dose two, post-vaccine samples were obtained.

Details on this clonotype: Its antigen is as yet unknown.

The Oncomine TCR Beta short-read assay sequenced DNA from cultured CD4+ T cells. Using its own MiXCR run on the PCR reads, TCRdb lists one record per CDR3 protein. Among tens of thousands of distinct CDR3 sequences listed, approximately 50% were seen once. The CDR3 has 13 amino acids. The germline gives CDR1 SQVTM, CDR2 ANQGSEA. Trimming at V came to 7 bases and at J to 5 bases, leaving 5 bases not matched to a gene. General study results and limits: Only post-vaccination samples contained a median 86.3% of the reactive clones in convalescent patients.

The treatment: roughly ten-day PBMC culture with coronavirus spike peptide pools or control peptides (ViraFEST assay). PBMCs were cultured at two million per well with 9.5 to 10 IU/ml IL-2 and approximately 10 ug/ml peptide pools. This chain joins TRBV29-1 and TRBJ2-3, with TRBD2 identical over 11 bases. The receptor was isolated from a human donor who had recovered from COVID-19. The sequencing input was CD4+ T cells from blood, cultured in vitro. The CDR3 loop is CSETSGMVDTQYF. The DNA of the CDR3 is TGCAGCGAGACTAGCGGGATGGTAGATACGCAGTATTTT.